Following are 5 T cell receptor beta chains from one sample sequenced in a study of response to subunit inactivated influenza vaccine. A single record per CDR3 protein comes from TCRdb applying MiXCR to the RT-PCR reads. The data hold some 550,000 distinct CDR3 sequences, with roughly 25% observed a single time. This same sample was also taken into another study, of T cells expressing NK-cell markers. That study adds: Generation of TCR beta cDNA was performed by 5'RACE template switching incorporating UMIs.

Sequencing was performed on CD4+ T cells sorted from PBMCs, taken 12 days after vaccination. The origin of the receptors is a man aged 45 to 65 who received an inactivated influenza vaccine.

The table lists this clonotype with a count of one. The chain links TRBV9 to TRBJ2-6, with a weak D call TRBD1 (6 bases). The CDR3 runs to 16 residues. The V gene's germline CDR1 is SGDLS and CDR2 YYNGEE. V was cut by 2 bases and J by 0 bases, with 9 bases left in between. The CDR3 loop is CASSVRGRSGANVLTF. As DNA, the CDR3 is TGTGCCAGCAGCGTCAGGGGTCGCTCTGGGGCCAACGTCCTGACTTTC. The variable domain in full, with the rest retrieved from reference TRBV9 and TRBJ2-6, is DSGVTQTPKHLITATGQRVTLRCSPRSGDLSVYWYQQSLDQGLQFLIQYYNGEERAKGNILERFSAQQFPDLHSELNLSSLELGDSALYFCASSVRGRSGANVLTFGAGSRLTVL.

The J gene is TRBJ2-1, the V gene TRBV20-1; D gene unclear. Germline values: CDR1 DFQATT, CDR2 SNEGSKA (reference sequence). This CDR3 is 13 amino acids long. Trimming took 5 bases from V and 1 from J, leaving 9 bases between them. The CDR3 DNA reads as TGCAGTGCTGCGACGGGTTCCTACAATGAGCAGTTCTTC. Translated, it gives CSAATGSYNEQFF.

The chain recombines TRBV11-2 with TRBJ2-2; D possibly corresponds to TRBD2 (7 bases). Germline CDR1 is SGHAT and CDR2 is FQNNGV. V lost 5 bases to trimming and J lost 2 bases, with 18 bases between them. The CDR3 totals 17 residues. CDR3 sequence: CASSLPRRGRNTGELFF. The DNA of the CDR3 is TGTGCCAGCAGCCTACCCAGGCGGGGGCGCAACACCGGGGAGCTGTTTTTT.

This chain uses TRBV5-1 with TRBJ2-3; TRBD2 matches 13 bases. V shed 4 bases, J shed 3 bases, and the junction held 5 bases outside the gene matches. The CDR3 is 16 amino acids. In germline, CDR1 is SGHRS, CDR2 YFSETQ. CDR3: CASSMGLAGLTDTQYF. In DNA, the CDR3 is TGCGCCAGCAGCATGGGACTAGCGGGGTTGACAGATACGCAGTATTTT. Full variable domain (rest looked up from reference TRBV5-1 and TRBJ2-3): KAGVTQTPRYLIKTRGQQVTLSCSPISGHRSVSWYQQTPGQGLQFLFEYFSETQRNKGNFPGRFSGRQFSNSRSEMNVSTLELGDSALYLCASSMGLAGLTDTQYFGPGTRLTVL.

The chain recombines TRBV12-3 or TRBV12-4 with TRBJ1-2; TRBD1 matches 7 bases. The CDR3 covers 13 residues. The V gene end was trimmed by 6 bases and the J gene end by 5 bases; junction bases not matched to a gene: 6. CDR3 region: CASSEGQIYGYTF. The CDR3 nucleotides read TGTGCCAGCAGCGAGGGACAGATTTATGGCTACACCTTC.